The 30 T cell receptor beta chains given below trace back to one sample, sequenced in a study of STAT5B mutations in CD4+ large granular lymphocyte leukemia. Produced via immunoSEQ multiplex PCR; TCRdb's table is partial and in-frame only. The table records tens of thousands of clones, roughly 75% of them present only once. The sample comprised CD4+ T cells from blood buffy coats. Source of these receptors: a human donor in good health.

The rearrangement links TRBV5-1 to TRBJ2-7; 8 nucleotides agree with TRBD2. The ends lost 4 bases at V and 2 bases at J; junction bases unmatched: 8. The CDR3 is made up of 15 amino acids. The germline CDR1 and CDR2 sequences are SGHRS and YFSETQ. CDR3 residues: CASSLLLAGPYEQYF. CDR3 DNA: TGCGCCAGCAGCCTCCTTCTAGCGGGCCCCTACGAGCAGTACTTC.

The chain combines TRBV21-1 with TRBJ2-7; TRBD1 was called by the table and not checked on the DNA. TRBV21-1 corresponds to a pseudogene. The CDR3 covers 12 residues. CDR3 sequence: CASRGHNYEQYF. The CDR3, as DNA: TGTGCCAGCAGAGGACATAACTACGAGCAGTACTTC.

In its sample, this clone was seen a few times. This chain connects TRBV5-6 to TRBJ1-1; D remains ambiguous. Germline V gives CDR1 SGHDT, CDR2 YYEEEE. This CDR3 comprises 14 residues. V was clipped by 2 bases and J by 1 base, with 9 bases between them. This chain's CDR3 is CASSFMRRNTEAFF. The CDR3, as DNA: TGTGCCAGCAGCTTTATGCGCAGGAACACTGAAGCTTTCTTT.

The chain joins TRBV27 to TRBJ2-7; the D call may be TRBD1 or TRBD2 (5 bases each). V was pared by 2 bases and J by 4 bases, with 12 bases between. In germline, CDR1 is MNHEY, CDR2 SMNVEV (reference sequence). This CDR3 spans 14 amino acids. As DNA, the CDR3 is TGTGCCAGCAGTTTACGTCCTTGGGGGTACGAGCAGTACTTC. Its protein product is CASSLRPWGYEQYF.

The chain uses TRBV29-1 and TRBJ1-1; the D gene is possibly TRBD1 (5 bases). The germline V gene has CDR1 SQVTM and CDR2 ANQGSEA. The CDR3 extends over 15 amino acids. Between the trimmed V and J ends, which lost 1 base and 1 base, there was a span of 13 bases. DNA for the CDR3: TGCAGCGTTGAAGGTCTGGGGCGAAGGAACACTGAAGCTTTCTTT. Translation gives CSVEGLGRRNTEAFF.

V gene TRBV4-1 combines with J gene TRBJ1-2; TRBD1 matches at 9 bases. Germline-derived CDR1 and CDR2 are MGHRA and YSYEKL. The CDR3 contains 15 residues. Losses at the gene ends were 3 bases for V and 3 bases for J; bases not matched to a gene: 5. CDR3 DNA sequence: TGCGCCAGCAGCCACTACCGGGACAGGGACTATGGCTACACCTTC. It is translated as CASSHYRDRDYGYTF.

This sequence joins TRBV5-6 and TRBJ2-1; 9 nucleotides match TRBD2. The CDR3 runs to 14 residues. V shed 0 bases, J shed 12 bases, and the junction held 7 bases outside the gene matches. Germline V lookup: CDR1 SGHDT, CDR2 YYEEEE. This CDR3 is CASSLGASGMSQFF. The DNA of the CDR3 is TGTGCCAGCAGCTTGGGGGCTAGCGGGATGTCGCAGTTCTTC. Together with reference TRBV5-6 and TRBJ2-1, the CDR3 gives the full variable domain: DAGVTQSPTHLIKTRGQQVTLRCSPKSGHDTVSWYQQALGQGPQFIFQYYEEEERQRGNFPDRFSGHQFPNYSSELNVNALLLGDSALYLCASSLGASGMSQFFGPGTRLTVL.

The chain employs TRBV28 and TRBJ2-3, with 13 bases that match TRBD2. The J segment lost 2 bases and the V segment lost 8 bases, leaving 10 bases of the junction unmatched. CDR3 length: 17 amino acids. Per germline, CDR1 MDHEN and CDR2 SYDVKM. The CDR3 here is CASRDDTSGRATDTQYF. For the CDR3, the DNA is TGTGCCAGCCGGGACGACACTAGCGGGAGGGCCACAGATACGCAGTATTTT.

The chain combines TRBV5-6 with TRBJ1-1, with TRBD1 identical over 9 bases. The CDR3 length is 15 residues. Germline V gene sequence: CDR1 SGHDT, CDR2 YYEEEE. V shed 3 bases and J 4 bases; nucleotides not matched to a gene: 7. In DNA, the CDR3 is TGTGCCAGCAGCTGGGGGGACAGGGTGACCACTGAAGCTTTCTTT. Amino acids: CASSWGDRVTTEAFF.

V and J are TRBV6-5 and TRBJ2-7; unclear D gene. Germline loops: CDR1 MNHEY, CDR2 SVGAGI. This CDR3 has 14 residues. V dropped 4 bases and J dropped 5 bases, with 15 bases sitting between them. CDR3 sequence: CASSFLSGRHEQYF. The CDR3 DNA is TGTGCCAGCAGTTTCCTCTCCGGACGCCACGAGCAGTACTTC.

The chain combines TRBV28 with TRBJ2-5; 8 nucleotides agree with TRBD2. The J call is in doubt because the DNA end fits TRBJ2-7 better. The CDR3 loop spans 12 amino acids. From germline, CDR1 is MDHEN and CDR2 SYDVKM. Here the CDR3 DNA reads TGTGCCACCAGCGGGAGCTCCTACGAGCAGTACTTC. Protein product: CATSGSSYEQYF.

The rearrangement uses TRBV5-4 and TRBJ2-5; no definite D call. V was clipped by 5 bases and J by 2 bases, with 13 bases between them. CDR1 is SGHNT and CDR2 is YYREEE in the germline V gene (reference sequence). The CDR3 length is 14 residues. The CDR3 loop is CASRGGWQQETQYF. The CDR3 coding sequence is TGTGCCAGCAGGGGTGGGTGGCAGCAAGAGACCCAGTACTTC.

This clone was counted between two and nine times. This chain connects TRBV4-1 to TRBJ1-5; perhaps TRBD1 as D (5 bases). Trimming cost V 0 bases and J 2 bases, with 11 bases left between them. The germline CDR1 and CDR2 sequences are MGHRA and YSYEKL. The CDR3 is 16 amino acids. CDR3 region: CASSQEKGIGNQPQHF. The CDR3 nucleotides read TGCGCCAGCAGCCAAGAAAAGGGGATTGGCAATCAGCCCCAGCATTTT.

CDR3 sequence reads: CASSHQLAGDVYNEQFF. In DNA, the CDR3 is TGTGCCAGCAGCCACCAGTTAGCGGGAGACGTTTACAATGAGCAGTTCTTC. The chain couples TRBV5-8 to TRBJ2-1, with TRBD2 matching over 9 bases. In germline, CDR1 is SGHTS, CDR2 YDEGEE. The CDR3 runs to 17 residues. V was clipped by 4 bases and J by 4 bases; unmatched bases: 12.

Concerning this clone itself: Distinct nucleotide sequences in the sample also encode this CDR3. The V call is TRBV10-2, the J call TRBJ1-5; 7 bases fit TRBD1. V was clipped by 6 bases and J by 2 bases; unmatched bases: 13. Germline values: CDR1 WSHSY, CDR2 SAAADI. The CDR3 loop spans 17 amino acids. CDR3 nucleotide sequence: TGCGCCAGCAGGGACCACTTAACAGGGGTGGGCAATCAGCCCCAGCATTTT. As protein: CASRDHLTGVGNQPQHF.

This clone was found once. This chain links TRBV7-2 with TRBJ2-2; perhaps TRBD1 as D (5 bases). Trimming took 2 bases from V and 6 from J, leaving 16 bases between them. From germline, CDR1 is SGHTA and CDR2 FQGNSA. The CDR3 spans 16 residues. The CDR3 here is CASSLTRVKGAGELFF. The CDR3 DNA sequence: TGTGCCAGCAGCTTAACACGAGTCAAAGGGGCCGGGGAGCTGTTTTTT.

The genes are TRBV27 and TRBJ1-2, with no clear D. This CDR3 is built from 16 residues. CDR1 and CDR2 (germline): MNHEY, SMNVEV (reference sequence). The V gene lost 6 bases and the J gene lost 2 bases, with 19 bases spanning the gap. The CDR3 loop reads CASSYNDPSGNYGYTF. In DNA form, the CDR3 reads TGTGCCAGCAGCTACAATGACCCATCAGGCAACTATGGCTACACCTTC.

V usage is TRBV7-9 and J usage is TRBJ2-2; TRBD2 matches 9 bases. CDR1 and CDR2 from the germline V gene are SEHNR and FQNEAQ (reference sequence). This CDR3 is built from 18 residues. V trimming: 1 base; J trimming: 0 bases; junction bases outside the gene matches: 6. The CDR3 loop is CASSLDLAGLTNTGELFF. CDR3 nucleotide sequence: TGTGCCAGCAGCTTAGACCTAGCGGGACTTACGAACACCGGGGAGCTGTTTTTT.

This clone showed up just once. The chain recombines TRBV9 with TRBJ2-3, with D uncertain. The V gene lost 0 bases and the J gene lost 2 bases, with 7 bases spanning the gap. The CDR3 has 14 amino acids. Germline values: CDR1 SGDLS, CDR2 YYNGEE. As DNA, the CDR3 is TGTGCCAGCAGCGTAGAAGGGTTCACAGATACGCAGTATTTT. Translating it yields CASSVEGFTDTQYF.

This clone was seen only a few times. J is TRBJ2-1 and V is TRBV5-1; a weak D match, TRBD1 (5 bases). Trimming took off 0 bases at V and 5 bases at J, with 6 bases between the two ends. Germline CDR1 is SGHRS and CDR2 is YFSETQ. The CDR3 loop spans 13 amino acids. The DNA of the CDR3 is TGCGCCAGCAGCTTGGGCAGGGACAATGAGCAGTTCTTC. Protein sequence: CASSLGRDNEQFF.

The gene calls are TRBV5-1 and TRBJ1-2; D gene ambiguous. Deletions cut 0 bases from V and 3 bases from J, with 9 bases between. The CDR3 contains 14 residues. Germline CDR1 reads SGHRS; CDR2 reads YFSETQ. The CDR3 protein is CASSLGTIDYGYTF. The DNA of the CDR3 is TGCGCCAGCAGCTTGGGGACGATAGACTATGGCTACACCTTC. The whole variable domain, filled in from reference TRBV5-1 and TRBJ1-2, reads KAGVTQTPRYLIKTRGQQVTLSCSPISGHRSVSWYQQTPGQGLQFLFEYFSETQRNKGNFPGRFSGRQFSNSRSEMNVSTLELGDSALYLCASSLGTIDYGYTFGSGTRLTVV.

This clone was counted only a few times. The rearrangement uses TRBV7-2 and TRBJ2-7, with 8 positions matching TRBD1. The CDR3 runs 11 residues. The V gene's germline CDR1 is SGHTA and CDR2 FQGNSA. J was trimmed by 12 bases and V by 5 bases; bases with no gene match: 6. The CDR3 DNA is TGTGCCAGCAGCCCGGACAGGGTTGTGTACTTC. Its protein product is CASSPDRVVYF.

The DNA of the CDR3 is TGTGCCAGCAGCGTTGACAGTGATCAGCCCCAGCATTTT. Residues: CASSVDSDQPQHF. The chain recombines TRBV9 with TRBJ1-5, with TRBD1 as a possible D gene (5 bases). The CDR3 runs 13 residues. Trimming took 2 bases from V and 5 from J, leaving 8 bases between them. CDR1 and CDR2 (germline): SGDLS, YYNGEE.

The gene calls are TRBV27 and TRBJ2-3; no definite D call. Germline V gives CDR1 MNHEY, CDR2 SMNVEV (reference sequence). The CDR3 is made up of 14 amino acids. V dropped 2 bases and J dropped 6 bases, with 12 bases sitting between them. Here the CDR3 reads CASSLRQERDTQYF. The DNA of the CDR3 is TGTGCCAGCAGTTTACGCCAGGAGAGGGATACGCAGTATTTT.

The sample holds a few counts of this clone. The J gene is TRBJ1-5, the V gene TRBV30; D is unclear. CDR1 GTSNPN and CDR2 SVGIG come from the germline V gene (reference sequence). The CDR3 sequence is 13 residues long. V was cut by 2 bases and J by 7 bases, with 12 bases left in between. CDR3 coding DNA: TGTGCCTGGAGTCTAGGAGGTGACCAGCCCCAGCATTTT. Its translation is CAWSLGGDQPQHF.

CDR3 amino acids: CAISESQLAGTNYEQYF. Here the CDR3 DNA reads TGTGCCATCAGTGAGTCGCAACTAGCGGGCACAAACTACGAGCAGTACTTC. V usage is TRBV10-3 and J usage is TRBJ2-7; TRBD2 matches at 9 bases. This CDR3 comprises 17 residues. Trimming cost V 0 bases and J 3 bases; bases outside gene matches: 9. Germline values: CDR1 ENHRY, CDR2 SYGVKD.

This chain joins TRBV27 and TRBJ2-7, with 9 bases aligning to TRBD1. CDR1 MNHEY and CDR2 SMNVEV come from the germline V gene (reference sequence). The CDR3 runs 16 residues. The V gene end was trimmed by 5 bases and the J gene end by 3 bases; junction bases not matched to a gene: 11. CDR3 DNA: TGTGCCAGCAGTAGAGGAGCCGGGACAGGGAGCTACGAGCAGTACTTC. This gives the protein CASSRGAGTGSYEQYF.

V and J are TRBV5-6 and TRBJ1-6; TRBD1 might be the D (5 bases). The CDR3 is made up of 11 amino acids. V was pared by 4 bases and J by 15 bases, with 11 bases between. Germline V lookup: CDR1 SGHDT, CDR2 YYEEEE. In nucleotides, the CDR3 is TGTGCCAGCAGCGTCTCAGGGAACCTCCACTTT. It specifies CASSVSGNLHF.

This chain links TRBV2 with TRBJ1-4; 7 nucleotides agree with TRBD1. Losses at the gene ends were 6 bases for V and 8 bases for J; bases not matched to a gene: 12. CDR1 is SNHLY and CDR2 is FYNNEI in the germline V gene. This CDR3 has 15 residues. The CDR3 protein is CASRIQGQPGEKLFF. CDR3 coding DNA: TGTGCCAGCAGAATACAGGGACAGCCGGGCGAAAAACTGTTTTTT.

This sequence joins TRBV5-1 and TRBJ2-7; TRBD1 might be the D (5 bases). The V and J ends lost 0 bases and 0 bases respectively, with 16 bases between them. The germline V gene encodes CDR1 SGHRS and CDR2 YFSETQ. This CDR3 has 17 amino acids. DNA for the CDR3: TGCGCCAGCAGCTTGGAAGAGTACGGAAGGGGCTCCTACGAGCAGTACTTC. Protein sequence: CASSLEEYGRGSYEQYF.